A selection of T cell receptor beta chains follows, all from one sample in a study of radiotherapy plus CTLA-4 blockade in lung cancer. Clones were sequenced by immunoSEQ multiplex PCR, and TCRdb holds only the in-frame ones, with some missing. The sample includes around 70,000 clones, around 86% of them seen just once. Source: peripheral blood, taken from a patient treated with radiotherapy plus ipilimumab. Source of these receptors: a human donor with non-small cell lung cancer that progressed on radiotherapy plus ipilimumab. Each CDR3 is given with its conserved first and last residue. D genes are given only for firm matches. The size entry is marked missing in some rows and otherwise reads once, few, many or a size class.

>TRBD1|NA|TRBJ1-1|TRBV5-1
TGCGCCAGCGAAGCGGGCAGGGGGGCTGGTGAAGCTTTCTTT
CASEAGRGAGEAFF
>NA|NA|TRBJ1-1|TRBV28
TGTGCCAGCAGGACGATCGCTGAAGCTTTCTTT
CASRTIAEAFF
>NA|NA|TRBJ2-1|TRBV5-1
TGCGCCAGCAGCTTGGGTGGGAGTTACAATGAGCAGTTCTTC
CASSLGGSYNEQFF
>NA|NA|TRBJ1-5|TRBV6-1
TGTGCCAGCAGTGAAGGTCCCCGGTCGTATCAGCCCCAGCATTTT
CASSEGPRSYQPQHF
>NA|NA|TRBJ1-1|TRBV30
TGTGCCTGGAAGCCTCAGGTGAACACTGAAGCTTTCTTT
CAWKPQVNTEAFF
>NA|NA|TRBJ2-2|TRBV11-2
TGTGCCAGCAGCTTAGTTCGCGGTACCGGGGAGCTGTTTTTT
CASSLVRGTGELFF
>TRBD1|few|TRBJ1-4|TRBV6-5
TGTGCCAGCAGTCCGACAGGGAGTAATGAAAAACTGTTTTTT
CASSPTGSNEKLFF
>NA|NA|TRBJ2-5|TRBV5-6
TGTGCCAGCAGCTGGGGGCAGATCCAAGAGACCCAGTACTTC
CASSWGQIQETQYF
>TRBD1|NA|TRBJ1-2|TRBV19
TGTGCCACCTACGACAGGGGGAACACTAACTATGGCTACACCTTC
CATYDRGNTNYGYTF
>NA|NA|TRBJ2-5|TRBV5-4
TGTGCCAGCAGCCGAGCGGTACAAGAGACCCAGTACTTC
CASSRAVQETQYF
>NA|NA|TRBJ2-1|TRBV5-6
TGTGCCAGCAGCTTGGATCTAGCGAACGATGAGCAGTTCTTC
CASSLDLANDEQFF
>TRBD1|NA|TRBJ2-5|TRBV19
TGTGCCAGTAGTGGAGGACAGGGGGGAAAGACCCAGTACTTC
CASSGGQGGKTQYF
>NA|NA|TRBJ2-7|TRBV20-1
TGCAGTGCCTTAGACTACTACGAGCAGTACTTC
CSALDYYEQYF
>TRBD2|NA|TRBJ2-2|TRBV2
TGTGCCAGCACCCGGGCTCGCCGGGCTAGCGGGGACACCGGGGAGCTGTTTTTT
CASTRARRASGDTGELFF
>NA|NA|TRBJ1-2|TRBV2
TGTGCCAGGGGGGGGGTTTCCGGCTACACCTTC
CARGGVSGYTF
>NA|few|TRBJ2-5|TRBV29-1
TGCAGCGCATCTAGCAGATCTCCTCAAGAGACCCAGTACTTC
CSASSRSPQETQYF
>NA|NA|TRBJ2-5|TRBV28
TGTGCCAGCAGTCTAATGCCCAGGGTGCGGGAGACCCAGTACTTC
CASSLMPRVRETQYF
>NA|NA|TRBJ1-2|TRBV6-6
TGTGCCAGCAGTTACGAGTCAGATTATGGCTACACCTTC
CASSYESDYGYTF
>TRBD2|NA|TRBJ2-7|TRBV2
TGTGCCAGCAGAGGACTAGCGGGAGTTCAACGAGGTTACGAGCAGTACTTC
CASRGLAGVQRGYEQYF
>NA|once|TRBJ2-1|TRBV30
TGTGCCTGTTCACACGGGACTCAATCCTACAATGAGCAGTTCTTC
CACSHGTQSYNEQFF
>TRBD2|NA|TRBJ2-3|TRBV6-6
TGTGCCAGCAGTTACTCCGGGCGGGAGGGTGCAGATACGCAGTATTTT
CASSYSGREGADTQYF
>NA|NA|TRBJ2-1|TRBV6-1
TGTGCCAGCAGTGAAGTCCAGGTCGACAATGAGCAGTTCTTC
CASSEVQVDNEQFF
>NA|NA|TRBJ1-1|TRBV19
TGTGCCAGTAGTATCCCCAGGGTCCCGAACACTGAAGCTTTCTTT
CASSIPRVPNTEAFF
>NA|NA|TRBJ1-2|TRBV27
TGTGCCAGCGGCCCTGGGGGGGCGATTAATGGCTACACCTTC
CASGPGGAINGYTF
>NA|once|TRBJ1-1|TRBV5-1
TGCGCCAGCAGCTTGGACGCGGCGGGGAACACTGAAGCTTTCTTT
CASSLDAAGNTEAFF
>TRBD1|NA|TRBJ2-5|TRBV5-1
TGCGCCAGCAGCTCTGGACAGGGTGTCGAGACCCAGTACTTC
CASSSGQGVETQYF
>TRBD2|NA|TRBJ2-1|TRBV11-2
TGTGCCAGCAGCTTTTTGCTAGCGGGTGGTGAGCAGTTCTTC
CASSFLLAGGEQFF
>NA|NA|TRBJ2-5|TRBV5-4
TGTGCCAGCAGCTTGGGACAGGCTGGACAGACCCAGTACTTC
CASSLGQAGQTQYF
>NA|few|TRBJ2-7|TRBV5-1
TGCGCCAGCAGCTTGAACTGGGGGGAGCAGTACTTC
CASSLNWGEQYF
>TRBD1|NA|TRBJ2-4|TRBV6-1
TGTGCCAGCAGTGTCCAAACAGGGGAAGCCAAAAACATTCAGTACTTC
CASSVQTGEAKNIQYF
>NA|NA|TRBJ2-6|TRBV9
TGTGCCAGCAGCGTTAAGATGGGCGGAACCTCTGGGGCCAACGTCCTGACTTTC
CASSVKMGGTSGANVLTF
>NA|NA|TRBJ1-1|TRBV20-1
TGCAGTGCTGGCAGGGAAACTGAAGCTTTCTTT
CSAGRETEAFF
>NA|NA|TRBJ1-1|TRBV4-1
TGCGCCAGCAGCCAAGGTACGGGGGTGAACACTGAAGCTTTCTTT
CASSQGTGVNTEAFF
>NA|NA|TRBJ1-3|TRBV29-1
TGCAGCGGTGGGGACCCCACGAGCTCTGGAAACACCATATATTTT
CSGGDPTSSGNTIYF
>TRBD2|NA|TRBJ2-1|TRBV5-1
TGCGCCAGCAGCTTGGGCGGAATAGCGGGATCCTACAATGAGCAGTTCTTC
CASSLGGIAGSYNEQFF
>TRBD1|NA|TRBJ2-5|TRBV29-1
TGCAGCGTTGAAGGAGGGGGCTTGGAGACCCAGTACTTC
CSVEGGGLETQYF
>NA|NA|TRBJ1-5|TRBV18
TGTGCCAGCTCAGGGGACTCCCAGAGTCAGCCCCAGCATTTT
CASSGDSQSQPQHF
>TRBD2|NA|TRBJ2-2|TRBV10-3
TGTGCCATCAGTGGGACTAGCGGGAGAGGTACCGGGGAGCTGTTTTTT
CAISGTSGRGTGELFF
>NA|NA|TRBJ2-1|TRBV2
TGTGCCAGCAGTGCGCAGGGAACTTACAATGAGCAGTTCTTC
CASSAQGTYNEQFF
>NA|NA|TRBJ1-2|TRBV28
TGTGCCAGCAGTTCACCCGTTGCTCCCTGGGGCTACACCTTC
CASSSPVAPWGYTF
>NA|NA|TRBJ1-1|TRBV19
TGTGCCAGTAGTAGTCAGGGGCGGGTGAACACTGAAGCTTTCTTT
CASSSQGRVNTEAFF
>NA|NA|TRBJ2-4|TRBV30
TGTGCCTGGAGGTCCCCGCGTTTTGGAGGGGCCAAAAACATTCAGTACTTC
CAWRSPRFGGAKNIQYF
>NA|NA|TRBJ2-7|TRBV5-6
TGTGCCAGCAGCTTTTTGTCCGAGCAGTACTTC
CASSFLSEQYF
>NA|once|TRBJ1-1|TRBV7-3
TGTGCCAGCAGCTTAACGGAGGGCTCTGAAGCTTTCTTT
CASSLTEGSEAFF
>NA|NA|TRBJ2-3|TRBV6-4
TGTGCCAGCAGTAGCGGCCCCACAGATACGCAGTATTTT
CASSSGPTDTQYF
>TRBD1|NA|TRBJ2-3|TRBV12-5
TGTGCTAGTGGTTTCAACACAGGGGGCGCCGGAGATACGCAGTATTTT
CASGFNTGGAGDTQYF
>NA|NA|TRBJ2-5|TRBV19
TGTGCCAGTAGTATGAGCCCGGGAGCATTACAAGAGACCCAGTACTTC
CASSMSPGALQETQYF
>NA|NA|TRBJ2-1|TRBV5-4
TGTGCCAGCAGTCAAGGGCCAAACAATGAGCAGTTCTTC
CASSQGPNNEQFF
>TRBD1|NA|TRBJ2-7|TRBV6-5
TGTGCCAGTAAACCGGGACAGGGATCCTACGAGCAGTACTTC
CASKPGQGSYEQYF
>NA|NA|TRBJ2-5|TRBV30
TGTGCCTTAGGGGGGGCAGGGTCGTATCGAGAGACCCAGTACTTC
CALGGAGSYRETQYF
>TRBD1|once|TRBJ2-7|TRBV7-3
TGTGCCAGCAGCCCGGGACAGGGTCTGACCTACGAGCAGTACTTC
CASSPGQGLTYEQYF
>TRBD2|NA|TRBJ2-3|TRBV27
TGTGCCAGCAGTTCTGTAGCGGGAGGGCAAGATACGCAGTATTTT
CASSSVAGGQDTQYF
>NA|NA|TRBJ2-5|TRBV7-9
TGTGCCAGCAGCCAACGGCCGGGGACCCAAGAGACCCAGTACTTC
CASSQRPGTQETQYF
>NA|NA|TRBJ2-7|TRBV6-1
TGTGCCAGCAGTGAAGAAAGGGCTTTCTACGAGCAGTACTTC
CASSEERAFYEQYF
>NA|NA|TRBJ2-2|TRBV6-5
TGTGCCAGCAGCGAGAGACTAGTAGAAACCGGGGAGCTGTTTTTT
CASSERLVETGELFF
>NA|NA|TRBJ2-2|TRBV6-5
TGTGCCAGCCACATGTCCGGGGAGCTGTTTTTT
CASHMSGELFF
>TRBD1|NA|TRBJ1-4|TRBV28
TGTGCCAGCAGCAACAGGGGGTTAGAGGAAAAACTGTTTTTT
CASSNRGLEEKLFF
>TRBD2|NA|TRBJ2-1|TRBV5-1
TGCGCCAGCGCACCCGGGACTAGCGGTAACAATGAGCAGTTCTTC
CASAPGTSGNNEQFF
>NA|NA|TRBJ2-3|TRBV11-1
TGTGCCAGCAGCTTAGCGGTGGGAGATACGCAGTATTTT
CASSLAVGDTQYF